This T cell receptor beta chain is from a study of T cell repertoires in cytomegalovirus infection. Study-wide background: Recently identified HLA-C-restricted CMV epitopes were among the peptides used. General observations from the study: HLA-C-restricted TCR beta clonotypes specific for CMV led the ex vivo response.

This clonotype occurred a few times. Its specificity is not known. A single record per CDR3 protein comes from TCRdb applying MiXCR to the reads. The sample contains some 940,000 distinct CDR3 sequences, roughly 31% of which appear only once. Sequencing was performed on cultured CD8+ T cells from PBMCs, taken from culture after CMV antigen stimulation. This TCR was sampled from a human donor in good health (CMV status not recorded). Some clones in this sample may be carry-over from other donors' samples.

CDR3 sequence reads: CASSRRGIPEAFF. CDR3 in DNA: TGTGCCAGCAGCCGGCGGGGGATCCCTGAAGCTTTCTTT. This rearrangement joins TRBV2 to TRBJ1-1, with a tentative D call TRBD1 (5 bases). Trimming took off 6 bases at V and 6 bases at J, with 14 bases between the two ends. The germline V gene encodes CDR1 SNHLY and CDR2 FYNNEI. The CDR3 runs 13 residues.